A single T cell receptor beta chain is shown here with its context. Its antigen is still unknown. Base qualities are missing; no much larger clone stands one base away. The treatment or condition label corresponds to: allogeneic hematopoietic cell transplantation with graft depleted of TCRalphabeta T cells and CD19 B cells. TCRalphabeta/CD19-depleted allogeneic hematopoietic cell grafts were given to the transplant recipients, all of whom were children. Reading from cysteine to phenylalanine, the CDR3 counts 13 amino acids. Of the read, only the CDR3 DNA is kept; its 39 bases are in frame from base 1. Trimming at the junction amounts to 6 bases on V and 4 bases on J, and the germline ends lie 10 bases apart. The library was generated by PCR. The instrument given in TCRdb is Illumina HiSeq 2500. TCR libraries were prepared with molecular barcoding, using unique molecular identifiers to normalize TCRbeta repertoire quantification. TCRdb redid the processing of the public reads, applying fastp at Q25 and MiXCR, and retained in-frame beta chains. Rows are unified per CDR3 protein, each entry keeping the most common DNA and genes. The sample table contains around 450,000 distinct CDR3 sequences; only one count was recorded for around 15% of them. 25% to 30% of the sample is taken by the ten largest.

The data belong to a study of T-cell reconstitution after alpha-beta-depleted transplantation in children (dated by TCRdb to 2016 to 2017). In terms of the full investigation: The study quantitatively tracked T-cell immune reconstitution after TCRalphabeta/CD19-depleted allogeneic hematopoietic cell transplantation in children using TCR repertoire profiling.

What the authors observed across the whole study: About two months after transplant, the apparently early recovery of alphabetaT-cell counts reportedly depended on just several hundred clones that had expanded rapidly and came from non-depleted graft cells. In some patients, high TCRbeta diversity at day 60 was attributed to recipient T cells and intrathymic progenitors that had survived conditioning. Over subsequent months, a decline in hyperexpanded clone frequencies was noted, and after one year, T-cell counts and TCRbeta diversity were mostly ascribed to newly produced T cells.

This specimen was PBMCs, mostly from graft donor cells, taken 360 days after TCRalphabeta/CD19-depleted stem cell transplant. This clonotype originated in a boy younger than two who had a stem cell transplant for Wiskott-Aldrich syndrome, so the T cells may come from the graft donor. This chain joins TRBV12-3 or TRBV12-4 to TRBJ1-3; the D gene is possibly TRBD1, with 5 bases matching. DNA sequence: TGTGCCAGCAGGTTAAACAGGGGAAACACCATATATTTT. This translates into CASRLNRGNTIYF.